The 23 T cell receptor beta chains reported below all come from one sample, sequenced in a study of blood T cell repertoires in COVID-19. Clones were read by immunoSEQ multiplex PCR, and TCRdb kept only the in-frame ones, dropping some. The sample records roughly 140,000 clones, less than 90% being singletons. Source material: peripheral blood. All receptors come from a human donor in a cohort sampled during active COVID-19.

The V gene is TRBV19, the J gene TRBJ1-4; 8 bases fit TRBD1. Trimming removed 1 base from V and 8 bases from J; junction bases left unmatched: 9. The CDR3 sequence is 16 residues long. CDR1 is LNHDA, CDR2 SQIVND, per germline (reference sequence). The CDR3 is CASSIGRRGPREKLFF. Written as DNA, the CDR3 is TGTGCCAGTAGTATAGGCCGCAGGGGGCCAAGGGAAAAACTGTTTTTT.

The rearrangement uses TRBV6-5 and TRBJ2-7; D might be TRBD1 (6 bases). CDR3 size: 15 residues. V lost 7 bases and J 3 bases, leaving 19 bases between the germline ends. Germline V lookup: CDR1 MNHEY, CDR2 SVGAGI. CDR3 region: CASNAYRERSYEQYF. The DNA for the CDR3 is TGTGCCAGCAACGCCTACAGGGAGCGGAGCTACGAGCAGTACTTC.

This sequence joins TRBV4-2 and TRBJ2-7; a possible D gene is TRBD1 (5 bases). Germline CDR1 is LGHNA and CDR2 is YNFKEQ. This CDR3 contains 13 residues. The germline V and J ends were trimmed by 3 bases and 6 bases, with 12 bases remaining between them. CDR3 nucleotides: TGTGCCAGCAGCCAGACAACAGGACCCGAGCAGTACTTC. Its translation: CASSQTTGPEQYF.

J is TRBJ1-4 and V is TRBV25-1; 7 bases match TRBD1. Germline loops: CDR1 MGHDK, CDR2 SYGVNS. Trimming at V came to 3 bases and at J to 7 bases, leaving 11 bases not matched to a gene. The length of the CDR3 is 16 residues. The DNA of the CDR3 is TGTGCCAGCAGTGACGGCAAACAGGGGATCGCTGAAAAACTGTTTTTT. Amino acids: CASSDGKQGIAEKLFF.

In nucleotides, the CDR3 is TGTGCCAGCAGCTCCGCCGGGGATGGCTACACCTTC. The encoded protein is CASSSAGDGYTF. The chain carries TRBV7-8 and TRBJ1-2, with unresolved D. Trimming shortened V by 4 bases and J by 6 bases, and 9 bases separated the two germline ends. CDR1 SGHVS and CDR2 FQNEAQ come from the germline V gene. This CDR3 spans 12 amino acids.

The rearrangement links TRBV6-5 to TRBJ2-1, with D maybe TRBD2 (7 bases). This CDR3 is built from 16 residues. V gave up 1 base and J gave up 7 bases, with 17 bases separating them. CDR1 MNHEY and CDR2 SVGAGI come from the germline V gene. The CDR3: CASSYLVGGAGNEQFF. The DNA for the CDR3 is TGTGCCAGCAGTTACTTAGTTGGGGGGGCAGGGAATGAGCAGTTCTTC.

The chain couples TRBV6-5 to TRBJ2-7, with a weak D call TRBD1 (5 bases). Trimming stripped 6 bases from V and 3 bases from J, with 12 bases between. The CDR3 extends over 13 amino acids. Germline V gene data show CDR1 as MNHEY and CDR2 as SVGAGI. The CDR3 region has the DNA TGTGCCAGCAGGGTTACAGGAATCTACGAGCAGTACTTC. Translation: CASRVTGIYEQYF.

The chain combines TRBV9 with TRBJ2-3; tentative D call: TRBD1 (5 bases). Deletions cut 0 bases from V and 4 bases from J, with 15 bases between. There are 16 residues in the CDR3. Germline-derived CDR1 and CDR2 are SGDLS and YYNGEE. In DNA, the CDR3 is TGTGCCAGCAGCGTAGTGGGCCAGGGTCTTTCAGATACGCAGTATTTT. As protein: CASSVVGQGLSDTQYF. The complete variable domain, with remaining parts taken from reference TRBV9 and TRBJ2-3, reads DSGVTQTPKHLITATGQRVTLRCSPRSGDLSVYWYQQSLDQGLQFLIQYYNGEERAKGNILERFSAQQFPDLHSELNLSSLELGDSALYFCASSVVGQGLSDTQYFGPGTRLTVL.

The genes are TRBV29-1 and TRBJ1-1, with unresolved D. V was cut by 4 bases and J by 0 bases, with 9 bases left in between. CDR1 and CDR2 (germline): SQVTM, ANQGSEA. The CDR3 is 13 amino acids. CDR3 region: CSVGGRMNTEAFF. As DNA, the CDR3 is TGCAGCGTTGGTGGCAGAATGAACACTGAAGCTTTCTTT.

This clone was detected only a few times. V is TRBV4-3 and J is TRBJ1-2; no clear D gene. Germline CDR1 LGHNA, CDR2 YSLEER. There are 15 residues in the CDR3. The V end was cut by 0 bases, the J end by 4 bases, with 12 bases between. This CDR3 is CASSQESRHGYGYTF. The CDR3 DNA reads TGCGCCAGCAGCCAAGAGTCCCGACACGGCTATGGCTACACCTTC.

As to this clone: At the DNA level, this CDR3 is encoded by other sequences in the same sample as well. The V and J genes are TRBV7-2 and TRBJ1-2, with 7 bases aligning to TRBD1. V was pared by 5 bases and J by 2 bases, with 2 bases of the junction left unmatched. From germline, CDR1 is SGHTA and CDR2 FQGNSA. This CDR3 contains 13 residues. This CDR3 is CASSPDRNYGYTF. The CDR3 coding sequence is TGTGCCAGCAGCCCGGACAGGAACTATGGCTACACCTTC.

The chain carries TRBV7-2 and TRBJ2-6; 7 bases are a match to TRBD1. J was trimmed by 0 bases and V by 4 bases; bases with no gene match: 6. CDR1 SGHTA and CDR2 FQGNSA come from the germline V gene. The CDR3 spans 17 residues. The CDR3 nucleotides read TGTGCCAGCAGCTGGAGACGACAGGGCTCTGGGGCCAACGTCCTGACTTTC. Residues: CASSWRRQGSGANVLTF.

The chain joins TRBV9 to TRBJ2-2, with 8 bases fitting TRBD1. Per the germline V gene, CDR1 is SGDLS and CDR2 is YYNGEE. The CDR3 is made up of 14 amino acids. The J segment lost 4 bases and the V segment lost 3 bases, leaving 2 bases of the junction unmatched. The CDR3 DNA is TGTGCCAGCAGCGGGACAGGGTTCACCGGGGAGCTGTTTTTT. Translating gives CASSGTGFTGELFF. The whole variable domain, filled in from reference TRBV9 and TRBJ2-2, reads DSGVTQTPKHLITATGQRVTLRCSPRSGDLSVYWYQQSLDQGLQFLIQYYNGEERAKGNILERFSAQQFPDLHSELNLSSLELGDSALYFCASSGTGFTGELFFGEGSRLTVL.

V usage is TRBV28 and J usage is TRBJ1-4, with D perhaps TRBD1 (5 bases). Germline V gene sequence: CDR1 MDHEN, CDR2 SYDVKM. The CDR3 consists of 15 residues. Trimming took off 3 bases at V and 0 bases at J, with 8 bases between the two ends. This CDR3 is CASSLGQATNEKLFF. CDR3 nucleotide sequence: TGTGCCAGCAGTTTGGGGCAAGCAACTAATGAAAAACTGTTTTTT.

The chain is built from TRBV28 and TRBJ2-5; the match to TRBD2 covers 10 bases. The CDR3 is 14 amino acids. V dropped 4 bases and J dropped 2; count of bases not matched to a gene: 1. Per the germline V gene, CDR1 is MDHEN and CDR2 is SYDVKM. Here the CDR3 reads CASSSAGGQETQYF. The CDR3 bases are TGTGCCAGCAGTTCAGCGGGGGGGCAAGAGACCCAGTACTTC.

The chain couples TRBV2 to TRBJ2-5, with D possibly TRBD2 on 7 matching bases. CDR1 and CDR2 from the germline V gene are SNHLY and FYNNEI. The V gene lost 3 bases and the J gene lost 5 bases, with 13 bases spanning the gap. The CDR3 loop spans 14 amino acids. CDR3 DNA: TGTGCCAGCAGTGACTCCGGGGGGCGGGAGACCCAGTACTTC. This translates into CASSDSGGRETQYF.

The chain combines TRBV28 with TRBJ1-5, with a tentative D call TRBD1 (5 bases). This CDR3 contains 15 residues. Per germline, CDR1 MDHEN and CDR2 SYDVKM. Trimming removed 5 bases from V and 3 bases from J, with 14 bases in between. The CDR3 sequence: CASSPGGRLNQPQHF. The DNA for the CDR3 is TGTGCCAGCAGTCCCGGGGGGAGGCTCAATCAGCCCCAGCATTTT.

The chain uses TRBV18 and TRBJ2-1, with D maybe TRBD2 (6 bases). The germline CDR1 and CDR2 sequences are KGHSH and LQKENI. This CDR3 comprises 15 residues. The germline V and J ends were trimmed by 0 bases and 1 base, with 7 bases remaining between them. The CDR3 DNA sequence: TGTGCCAGCTCACCACCGGGGGGTTCCTACAATGAGCAGTTCTTC. It yields the protein CASSPPGGSYNEQFF.

This clone was counted between two and nine times. J is TRBJ2-3 and V is TRBV2, with a weak D call TRBD2 (5 bases). This CDR3 spans 20 amino acids. V dropped 0 bases and J dropped 2 bases, with 24 bases sitting between them. Germline loops: CDR1 SNHLY, CDR2 FYNNEI. Here the CDR3 reads CASSEAPSSIVREFTDTQYF. The CDR3 coding sequence is TGTGCCAGCAGTGAAGCGCCCTCTTCCATTGTACGGGAATTCACAGATACGCAGTATTTT.

The chain joins TRBV7-9 to TRBJ2-7, with TRBD1 identical over 7 bases. Germline lookup yields CDR1 SEHNR and CDR2 FQNEAQ (reference sequence). CDR3 size: 14 residues. Losses at the gene ends were 5 bases for V and 5 bases for J; bases not matched to a gene: 9. CDR3 coding DNA: TGTGCCAGCAGCCACAGACAGGGCCCCCACGAGCAGTACTTC. This gives the protein CASSHRQGPHEQYF.

Worth noting for this clone: Additional DNA sequences in this sample encode the identical CDR3. The genes are TRBV5-6 and TRBJ2-5; the D gene is possibly TRBD2 (6 bases). V dropped 2 bases and J dropped 1 base, with 6 bases sitting between them. This CDR3 has 13 residues. Germline V gene lookup returns CDR1 SGHDT and CDR2 YYEEEE. The DNA for the CDR3 is TGTGCCAGCAGCTTCGGGGGCCAAGAGACCCAGTACTTC. It specifies CASSFGGQETQYF. The variable domain in full, completed from reference TRBV5-6 and TRBJ2-5, reads DAGVTQSPTHLIKTRGQQVTLRCSPKSGHDTVSWYQQALGQGPQFIFQYYEEEERQRGNFPDRFSGHQFPNYSSELNVNALLLGDSALYLCASSFGGQETQYFGPGTRLLVL.

The gene calls are TRBV5-1 and TRBJ2-5, with TRBD2 matching over 9 bases. Trimming took 4 bases from V and 4 from J; bases not matched to a gene: 11. This CDR3 is 16 amino acids long. Germline CDR1 SGHRS, CDR2 YFSETQ. The CDR3 coding sequence is TGCGCCAGCAGCAGCCGGGACAGCGGGAGGCGAGAGACCCAGTACTTC. Amino acid sequence: CASSSRDSGRRETQYF.

This chain joins TRBV19 and TRBJ1-1; D is undetermined. The germline V gene has CDR1 LNHDA and CDR2 SQIVND (reference sequence). The CDR3 loop spans 12 amino acids. V dropped 1 base and J dropped 7 bases, with 7 bases sitting between them. The CDR3 DNA follows: TGTGCCAGTAGTATAGGTGAGCTTGAAGCTTTCTTT. It encodes CASSIGELEAFF.